The present T cell receptor (beta chain) was sequenced within a study of shared clonotypes between healthy human individuals. Regarding the study as a whole: Generation probabilities were higher for clonotypes shared across all four sorted-subset donors than for unshared ones. The rarefaction results pointed to incomplete sorted-subset sequencing despite large depth. Across subsets, estimated richness was generally greater for naive than for memory populations.

Adults of Caucasian background living in Nashville, Tennessee made up all donors. V lost 4 bases to trimming and J lost 2 bases; unmatched junction nucleotides: 8. Germline loops: CDR1 KGHSH, CDR2 LQKENI. CDR3 length: 17 amino acids. Comment on this clone: Its antigen remains unidentified.

Clones were read by immunoSEQ multiplex PCR, and TCRdb kept only the in-frame ones, dropping some. The sample carries hundreds of thousands of clones, about 74% recorded once. The sample comprised memory CD4+ T cells sorted from blood. The subset is: CD45RA-negative fraction. The rearrangement joins TRBV18 to TRBJ2-7, with 13 bases lining up with TRBD2. The TCR originated in a woman between 25 and 40 years old in good health. The CDR3, as DNA: TGTGCCAGCTCACATCGACTGACTAGCGGGAGGACCTACGAGCAGTACTTC. It specifies CASSHRLTSGRTYEQYF.